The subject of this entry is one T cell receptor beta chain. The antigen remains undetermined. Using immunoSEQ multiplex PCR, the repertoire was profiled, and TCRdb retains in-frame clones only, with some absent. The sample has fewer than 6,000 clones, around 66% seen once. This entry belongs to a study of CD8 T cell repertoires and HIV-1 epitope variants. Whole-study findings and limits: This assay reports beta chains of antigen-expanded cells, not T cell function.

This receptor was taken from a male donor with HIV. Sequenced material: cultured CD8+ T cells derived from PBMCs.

This CDR3 reads CASSLVYNEQFF. The CDR3, as DNA: TGTGCCAGCAGTTTGGTCTACAATGAGCAGTTCTTC. The rearrangement uses TRBV28 and TRBJ2-1; D is uncertain. This CDR3 contains 12 residues. Germline V gene data show CDR1 as MDHEN and CDR2 as SYDVKM. With 3 bases removed from V and 3 bases from J, the gap between germline ends came to 3 bases.